This TCR beta chain was sequenced for a study of blood T cells in healthy people across ages. Looking at the study overall: Through template switching, about one barcoded beta molecule was captured per two T cells, as measured in model experiments.

V gave up 4 bases and J gave up 7 bases, with 14 bases separating them. This CDR3 is built from 13 residues. Germline CDR1 and CDR2: LGHNA and YNFKEQ. Study-level points and caveats: A strong correlation was seen between TCR beta diversity and naive T cell percentage. Long-lived donors had more naive CD4+ cells and higher diversity than aged donors.

Primers used in a second PCR of about 6 to 11 cycles were a sample-barcoded 5' primer and a J-beta primer mix. One entry per CDR3 protein, called by TCRdb with MiXCR from the 5' RACE reads. The sample contains approximately 800,000 distinct CDR3 sequences, approximately 67% of which appear only once. This clonotype was counted a few times. Its specificity is unknown. Researchers isolated at least 6.5 million PBMCs per sample. The V call is TRBV4-2, the J call TRBJ2-7, with TRBD2 as a possible D gene (6 bases). The sequenced sample was blood. The receptor was derived from a man aged 25-45 years in good health. CDR3 sequence: CASSPYFGGEQYF. DNA of the CDR3: TGTGCCAGCAGCCCCTATTTTGGGGGGGAGCAGTACTTC.